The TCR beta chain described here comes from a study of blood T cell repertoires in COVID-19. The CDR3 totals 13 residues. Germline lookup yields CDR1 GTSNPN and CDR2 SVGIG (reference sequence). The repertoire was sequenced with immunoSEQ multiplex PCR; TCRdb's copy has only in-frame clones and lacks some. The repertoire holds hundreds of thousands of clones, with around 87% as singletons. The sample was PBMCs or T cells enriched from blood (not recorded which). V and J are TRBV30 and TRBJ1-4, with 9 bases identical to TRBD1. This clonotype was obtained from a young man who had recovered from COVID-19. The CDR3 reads CAERDRGFEKLFF. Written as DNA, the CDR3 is TGTGCGGAACGAGACAGGGGGTTTGAAAAACTGTTTTTT.